This TCR beta chain was sequenced for a study of cytomegalovirus exposure and HLA in healthy donors. On this clone itself: The antigen is undetermined. The same CDR3 can be traced to other DNA sequences in this sample.

The germline gives CDR1 MNHEY, CDR2 SMNVEV (reference sequence). The CDR3 is made up of 14 amino acids. Deletions cut 0 bases from V and 2 bases from J, with 8 bases between. Notes on the study in general: For TCR beta chains, V- and J-gene trimming was later linked to a missense DCLRE1C variant. The study flagged around 150 TCR beta chains as cytomegalovirus-associated. Later on, an analysis tied roughly 17,000 TCR beta sequences to HLA alleles at 0.05 false discovery rate. A later look showed TCR association rates differing by HLA locus, highest for DRB1 and lowest for HLA-C.

PCR amplification relied on 60 Vbeta primers (plus 13 Jbeta primers). TCRdb keeps only in-frame clones here, not all; method: immunoSEQ multiplex PCR. In the table there are about 120,000 clones, roughly 66% of which are singletons. Sequencing was done on a sample of PBMCs. The gene calls are TRBV27 and TRBJ2-7; tentatively, D is TRBD2 (6 bases). The receptor's source is a man between 18 and 29 years old in good health and CMV-seronegative. The chain's CDR3 is CASSLSRDPYEQYF. CDR3 DNA sequence: TGTGCCAGCAGTTTATCGCGGGACCCCTACGAGCAGTACTTC.